The 4 T cell receptor beta chains below were found in one sample sequenced in a study of response to subunit inactivated influenza vaccine (dated by TCRdb to about 2018). Libraries were constructed by RT-PCR. The listed sequencing device is Illumina HiSeq 2500. TCRdb cleaned the public reads at Q25 with fastp, built clones with MiXCR and kept in-frame beta chains. CDR3 protein duplicates are merged, each entry listing the most common genes and DNA. This sample holds approximately 500,000 distinct CDR3 sequences; roughly 13% were observed only once. Of the sample, approximately 14% is held by the ten largest clones. The time point tag for this specimen amounts to: approximately 47 days after influenza vaccine administration. The sample in question was PBMCs from blood, obtained more than 35 days after vaccination. The receptor set was obtained from a man in his fifties or sixties who received an inactivated influenza vaccine. Donor details come from another sample of the same person, matched by shared clones.

This clonotype has a handful of counts. The chain combines TRBV7-2 with TRBJ2-1, with D uncertain. CDR1 SGHTA and CDR2 FQGNSA come from the germline V gene. V lost 1 base to trimming and J lost 6 bases, with 10 bases between them. This CDR3 has 14 amino acids. CDR3 DNA: TGTGCCAGCAGCTTAGTAGCACGGGCCAATGAGCAGTTCTTC. It yields the protein CASSLVARANEQFF.

This rearrangement joins TRBV7-2 to TRBJ1-4, with no clear D. The V and J ends lost 5 bases and 1 base respectively, with 14 bases between them. CDR1 and CDR2 from the germline V gene are SGHTA and FQGNSA. The CDR3 contains 16 residues. CDR3 in DNA: TGTGCCAGCAGCCTGACCCCCGGCCTAACTAATGAAAAACTGTTTTTT. Translation: CASSLTPGLTNEKLFF.

The J gene is TRBJ2-7, the V gene TRBV20-1; 7 bases line up with TRBD1. Germline V gene data show CDR1 as DFQATT and CDR2 as SNEGSKA (reference sequence). J lost 1 base, V lost 0 bases, and 3 bases had no gene match. The CDR3 loop spans 14 amino acids. CDR3 sequence (DNA): TGCAGTGCTAGAGATGCCAGGGGGTCCTACGAGCAGTACTTC. It codes for CSARDARGSYEQYF.

The chain has TRBV4-1 and TRBJ2-6, with 8 nucleotides matching TRBD1. This CDR3 has 16 amino acids. In germline, CDR1 is MGHRA, CDR2 YSYEKL. The trim removed 1 base at V and 2 bases at J, leaving 1 base unmatched. CDR3 amino acids: CASSQGTGPGANVLTF. The CDR3 DNA reads TGCGCCAGCAGCCAAGGGACAGGGCCTGGGGCCAACGTCCTGACTTTC.